Listed below are T cell receptor beta chains from one sample, sequenced in a study of blood T cell repertoires in COVID-19. TCRdb's copy holds only in-frame clones and misses some; the assay was immunoSEQ multiplex PCR. The sample consists of 230,000 or so clones, less than 90% of them appearing once. Sequencing input: peripheral blood. These receptors all stem from a man between 35 and 55 years old with active or convalescent COVID-19. Both conserved end residues are part of each CDR3. Each record gives: V gene, D gene, J gene, clone size, CDR3 length, CDR3 protein, CDR3 DNA. The D gene is left open where the match is weak. Only part of the rows carry a size: once, few, many, or a class if the clone is expanded.

TRBV7-2	NA	TRBJ2-7	NA	13	CASSYDSSYEQYF	TGTGCCAGCAGCTACGACAGCTCCTACGAGCAGTACTTC
TRBV27	NA	TRBJ2-2	NA	18	CASSPAGTWLPWTGELFF	TGTGCCAGCAGCCCGGCGGGGACCTGGCTCCCATGGACCGGGGAGCTGTTTTTT
TRBV28	NA	TRBJ1-1	NA	13	CASTQAVGGEAFF	TGTGCCAGCACTCAGGCGGTAGGAGGTGAAGCTTTCTTT
TRBV6-9	NA	TRBJ1-5	NA	14	CASRGDYSNQPQHF	TGTGCCAGCAGAGGGGACTATAGCAATCAGCCCCAGCATTTT
TRBV2	TRBD1	TRBJ1-1	NA	15	CASSPQGGRNTEAFF	TGTGCCAGCAGCCCTCAGGGGGGTCGGAACACTGAAGCTTTCTTT
TRBV11-2	TRBD1	TRBJ1-1	NA	15	CASSSTTGENTEAFF	TGTGCCAGCAGCTCCACAACAGGGGAGAACACTGAAGCTTTCTTT
TRBV12-3/TRBV12-4	TRBD1	TRBJ2-3	NA	13	CASWTGGTDTQYF	TGTGCCAGCTGGACAGGCGGCACAGATACGCAGTATTTT
TRBV4-2	TRBD2	TRBJ2-1	NA	17	CASSPHWTSGDLDEQFF	TGTGCCAGCAGCCCCCATTGGACTAGCGGGGATCTGGATGAGCAGTTCTTC
TRBV4-2	NA	TRBJ2-7	once	14	CASSPEDGTYEQYF	TGTGCCAGCAGCCCGGAGGATGGGACCTACGAGCAGTACTTC
TRBV27	NA	TRBJ1-1	NA	14	CASTPEGYWTEAFF	TGTGCCAGCACCCCTGAGGGTTATTGGACTGAAGCTTTCTTT
TRBV18	NA	TRBJ1-1	once	14	CASSPSGVNTEAFF	TGTGCCAGCTCACCGTCAGGTGTTAACACTGAAGCTTTCTTT
TRBV28	NA	TRBJ2-2	NA	14	CASSSGLSTGELFF	TGTGCCAGCAGTTCGGGACTCTCCACCGGGGAGCTGTTTTTT
TRBV6-5	NA	TRBJ1-1	NA	14	CASSYYGRASEAFF	TGTGCCAGCAGTTACTATGGCAGGGCAAGTGAAGCTTTCTTT
TRBV6-6	TRBD1	TRBJ1-6	NA	14	CASTQDRANSPLHF	TGTGCCAGCACACAGGACAGGGCTAATTCACCCCTCCACTTT
TRBV14	NA	TRBJ1-2	NA	15	CASSQGSANRDGYTF	TGTGCCAGCAGCCAAGGGTCGGCGAACCGGGATGGCTACACCTTC
TRBV7-3	NA	TRBJ2-7	NA	13	CASSSTGLYEQYF	TGTGCCAGCAGCTCGACAGGCCTCTACGAGCAGTACTTC
TRBV15	NA	TRBJ1-6	NA	14	CATSIRGVGSPLHF	TGTGCCACCAGCATAAGGGGTGTGGGTTCACCCCTCCACTTT
TRBV5-1	TRBD1	TRBJ2-3	NA	15	CASSIGGDRTDTQYF	TGCGCCAGCAGCATAGGGGGCGACCGAACAGATACGCAGTATTTT
TRBV6-4	TRBD1	TRBJ2-1	NA	14	CASSDWTGGNEQFF	TGTGCCAGCAGTGACTGGACAGGGGGGAATGAGCAGTTCTTC
TRBV28	NA	TRBJ2-5	NA	12	CASSSLQRAQYF	TGTGCCAGCAGTTCCCTTCAGCGGGCCCAGTACTTC
TRBV4-2	TRBD2	TRBJ2-1	NA	16	CASSRTLVAGAYEQFF	TGTGCCAGCAGCCGAACGCTGGTAGCGGGAGCTTATGAGCAGTTCTTC
TRBV7-2	TRBD1	TRBJ2-1	NA	15	CASSFTGDPYNEQFF	TGTGCCAGCAGTTTTACAGGGGATCCCTACAATGAGCAGTTCTTC
TRBV11-3	NA	TRBJ2-2	few	18	CASSPNLGHFANTGELFF	TGTGCCAGCAGCCCTAACCTCGGACACTTCGCGAACACCGGGGAGCTGTTTTTT
TRBV30	NA	TRBJ2-2	NA	15	CAWTKDSSFTGELFF	TGTGCCTGGACGAAGGACAGCTCTTTCACCGGGGAGCTGTTTTTT
TRBV28	TRBD1	TRBJ1-5	NA	15	CASSVIQGGGQPQHF	TGTGCCAGCAGCGTCATTCAGGGGGGCGGTCAGCCCCAGCATTTT
TRBV19	NA	TRBJ2-2	NA	14	CASSITGYTGELFF	TGTGCCAGTAGTATTACAGGGTACACCGGGGAGCTGTTTTTT
TRBV19	NA	TRBJ1-6	NA	16	CASSTGQSSYNSPLHF	TGTGCCAGTAGTACAGGACAGAGCTCCTATAATTCACCCCTCCACTTT
TRBV6-1	TRBD2	TRBJ2-7	few	15	CASSEGLAGSYEQYF	TGTGCCAGCAGTGAAGGGCTAGCGGGCAGCTACGAGCAGTACTTC
TRBV6-2/TRBV6-3	TRBD1	TRBJ1-1	medium-sized	17	CASSPLTGIVGNTEAFF	TGTGCCAGCAGCCCTCTGACAGGGATAGTGGGAAACACTGAAGCTTTCTTT
TRBV24-1	TRBD2	TRBJ2-1	NA	16	CATSDLLAGGSGEQFF	TGTGCCACCAGTGATTTGCTAGCGGGGGGTAGTGGTGAGCAGTTCTTC
TRBV6-5	NA	TRBJ1-1	NA	13	CASSWFVAEEAFF	TGTGCCAGCAGTTGGTTTGTAGCAGAAGAAGCTTTCTTT
TRBV5-1	NA	TRBJ2-1	NA	16	CASSLFSQTGGNEQFF	TGCGCCAGCAGCTTGTTCTCCCAGACGGGCGGGAATGAGCAGTTCTTC
TRBV5-6	TRBD1	TRBJ1-1	NA	17	CASSNIRAGGRNTEAFF	TGTGCCAGCAGCAACATTCGGGCAGGGGGCCGGAACACTGAAGCTTTCTTT
TRBV5-1	NA	TRBJ2-1	many	12	CASSLVSGEQFF	TGCGCCAGCAGCTTGGTTTCGGGTGAGCAGTTCTTC
TRBV19	NA	TRBJ2-2	once	11	CASRWLGELFF	TGTGCCAGTAGGTGGCTCGGGGAGCTGTTTTTT
TRBV5-1	NA	TRBJ1-1	NA	16	CASSPGWDSLRTEAFF	TGCGCCAGCAGCCCGGGGTGGGACTCTCTGCGGACTGAAGCTTTCTTT
TRBV7-9	NA	TRBJ1-2	NA	14	CASRPGLANYGYTF	TGTGCCAGCCGACCGGGGTTAGCTAACTATGGCTACACCTTC
TRBV11-2	TRBD1	TRBJ1-2	NA	14	CASSLTGGNYGYTF	TGTGCCAGCAGCTTAACAGGGGGGAACTATGGCTACACCTTC
TRBV21-1	NA	TRBJ1-1	NA	15	CASSTRTGPNTEAFF	TGTGCCAGCAGCACCCGGACAGGGCCGAACACTGAAGCTTTCTTT
TRBV6-6	TRBD1	TRBJ1-5	NA	16	CASRPDRVEPNQPQHF	TGTGCCAGCCGCCCAGACAGGGTGGAACCCAATCAGCCCCAGCATTTT
TRBV7-3	NA	TRBJ1-4	NA	16	CASSLEVRGTNEKLFF	TGTGCCAGCAGCTTAGAGGTCCGTGGGACTAATGAAAAACTGTTTTTT
TRBV11-1	NA	TRBJ1-3	NA	13	CASRTASGNTIYF	TGTGCCAGCAGGACAGCCTCTGGAAACACCATATATTTT
TRBV11-2	TRBD1	TRBJ2-1	NA	16	CASSFLRTGVGNEQFF	TGTGCCAGCAGCTTCCTAAGGACAGGGGTGGGGAATGAGCAGTTCTTC
TRBV6-5	NA	TRBJ2-2	NA	13	CASTSSQTGELFF	TGTGCCAGCACTAGCAGCCAGACCGGGGAGCTGTTTTTT
TRBV7-9	NA	TRBJ1-4	NA	16	CASSLARGATNEKLFF	TGTGCCAGCAGCTTAGCCAGGGGCGCAACTAATGAAAAACTGTTTTTT
TRBV27	TRBD1	TRBJ2-7	once	17	CASSFRRGPPAPYEQYF	TGTGCCAGCAGTTTCCGCAGGGGGCCTCCCGCCCCCTACGAGCAGTACTTC
TRBV5-1	NA	TRBJ1-2	few	17	CASSPQSGDLFYHGYTF	TGCGCCAGCTCCCCCCAAAGCGGGGACCTTTTCTACCATGGCTACACCTTC
TRBV2	TRBD1	TRBJ2-7	NA	16	CASSEPGTGVRYEQYF	TGTGCCAGCAGTGAACCCGGGACAGGGGTGCGATACGAGCAGTACTTC
TRBV9	NA	TRBJ1-2	NA	16	CASSLLAPGGRGGYTF	TGTGCCAGCAGCCTCCTAGCCCCTGGTGGGCGCGGTGGCTACACCTTC
TRBV3-1/TRBV3-2	TRBD1	TRBJ1-1	NA	15	CASSSWTGVNTEAFF	TGTGCCAGCAGCTCTTGGACAGGGGTGAACACTGAAGCTTTCTTT
TRBV7-8	TRBD1	TRBJ1-2	NA	16	CASSPGFAGGQNGYTF	TGTGCCAGCAGCCCCGGATTCGCAGGGGGCCAGAATGGCTACACCTTC
TRBV7-2	NA	TRBJ1-5	NA	12	CASSYNDQPQHF	TGTGCCAGCAGCTACAACGATCAGCCCCAGCATTTT
TRBV21-1	NA	TRBJ1-4	NA	17	CASSTVVVPQGNEKLFF	TGTGCCAGCAGCACCGTCGTTGTACCACAGGGGAATGAAAAACTGTTTTTT
TRBV6-1	NA	TRBJ2-5	NA	14	CASSDRVVGETQYF	TGTGCCAGCAGTGACAGGGTCGTGGGAGAGACCCAGTACTTC
TRBV9	NA	TRBJ2-2	NA	16	CASSLPPDSNTGELFF	TGTGCCAGCAGCCTTCCCCCGGACTCGAACACCGGGGAGCTGTTTTTT